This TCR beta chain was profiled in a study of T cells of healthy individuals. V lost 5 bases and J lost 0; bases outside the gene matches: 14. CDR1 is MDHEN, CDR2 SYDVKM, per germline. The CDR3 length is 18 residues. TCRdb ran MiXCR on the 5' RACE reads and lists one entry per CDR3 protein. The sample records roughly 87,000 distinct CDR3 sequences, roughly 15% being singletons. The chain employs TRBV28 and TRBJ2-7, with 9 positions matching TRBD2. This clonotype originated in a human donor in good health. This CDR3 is CASSLLGGGLARSYEQYF. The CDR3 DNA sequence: TGTGCCAGCAGTCTCCTGGGGGGGGGACTAGCCCGCTCCTACGAGCAGTACTTC.